This T cell receptor (beta chain) was obtained from a study of shared clonotypes between healthy human individuals. Study information: Serving as donors were a couple of women and a few men, whose ages spanned 18 to 49. Notes on the study in general: Represented diversity (both genetic and exposure-history) was limited by the small number of donors.

For every subset, genomic DNA was evenly distributed across several immunoSEQ plates. TCRdb's table, derived via immunoSEQ multiplex PCR, lists solely in-frame clones and lacks some. The sample lists some 510,000 clones, 75% to 85% occurring once. Turning to this clone: The antigen is undetermined.

Losses at the gene ends were 4 bases for V and 6 bases for J; bases not matched to a gene: 9. CDR3 length: 15 amino acids. Germline V CDR1 and CDR2: SGHNT, YYREEE (reference sequence). The sequenced sample was PBMCs. The J gene is TRBJ2-5, the V gene TRBV5-4; 10 bases line up with TRBD2. This sequence originates from a woman in her thirties or forties in good health. Some clones in this sample may be carry-over from other donors' samples. In DNA, the CDR3 is TGTGCCAGCAGCCCGCTAGCGGGAGATGAAAAGACCCAGTACTTC. Residues: CASSPLAGDEKTQYF.